These 27 T cell receptor beta chains came from one sample sequenced in a study of T cell responses to AZD1222 COVID-19 vaccine. Using immunoSEQ multiplex PCR, the repertoire was profiled, and TCRdb retains in-frame clones only, with some absent. Seen here are 130,000 or so clones, under 95% observed once, and the top ten hold 5.4%. Sequencing was performed on peripheral blood, taken on day 0 of AZD1222 vaccination. The source of these receptors is an adult in good health.

V and J are TRBV5-6 and TRBJ2-2; D tentatively reads TRBD1 or TRBD2 (6 bases each). The V end was cut by 4 bases, the J end by 8 bases, with 18 bases between. Germline assignment: CDR1 SGHDT and CDR2 YYEEEE. This CDR3 has 15 amino acids. As DNA, the CDR3 is TGTGCCAGCAGCCTAGGGGGGACCCCATATGGGGAGCTGTTTTTT. It specifies CASSLGGTPYGELFF. The full variable domain, its missing parts supplied by reference TRBV5-6 and TRBJ2-2, is DAGVTQSPTHLIKTRGQQVTLRCSPKSGHDTVSWYQQALGQGPQFIFQYYEEEERQRGNFPDRFSGHQFPNYSSELNVNALLLGDSALYLCASSLGGTPYGELFFGEGSRLTVL.

The chain links TRBV5-6 to TRBJ2-7; D remains ambiguous. The CDR3 covers 13 residues. Trimming removed 3 bases from V and 1 base from J, with 8 bases in between. Germline CDR1 and CDR2: SGHDT and YYEEEE. For the CDR3, the DNA is TGTGCCAGCAGCTCGATTCGTTCCTACGAGCAGTACTTC. Translated: CASSSIRSYEQYF.

This sequence joins TRBV10-3 and TRBJ1-1, with a weak D call TRBD1 (6 bases). The CDR3 has 16 amino acids. The V end was cut by 3 bases, the J end by 1 base, with 15 bases between. Germline CDR1 is ENHRY and CDR2 is SYGVKD. CDR3: CAISDKTGGANTEAFF. The CDR3 DNA reads TGTGCCATCAGTGATAAGACAGGTGGGGCGAACACTGAAGCTTTCTTT.

The rearrangement joins TRBV11-2 to TRBJ1-2, with 8 bases matching TRBD1. Germline assignment: CDR1 SGHAT and CDR2 FQNNGV. Trimming removed 4 bases from V and 4 bases from J; junction bases left unmatched: 5. The length of the CDR3 is 14 residues. The CDR3 DNA follows: TGTGCCAGCAGCTCGACAGGGGCCGGCTATGGCTACACCTTC. Its translation is CASSSTGAGYGYTF. Combining the CDR3 with reference TRBV11-2 and TRBJ1-2 gives the whole variable domain EAGVAQSPRYKIIEKRQSVAFWCNPISGHATLYWYQQILGQGPKLLIQFQNNGVVDDSQLPKDRFSAERLKGVDSTLKIQPAKLEDSAVYLCASSSTGAGYGYTFGSGTRLTVV.

The rearrangement joins TRBV30 to TRBJ2-1; the match to TRBD1 covers 12 bases. From germline, CDR1 is GTSNPN and CDR2 SVGIG (reference sequence). This CDR3 comprises 15 residues. With V trimmed by 2 bases and J by 12 bases, 11 bases remained unmatched. CDR3 nucleotides: TGTGCCTGGAGTACGGCCGGGACAGGGGGCCGTGGGCAGTTCTTC. Residues: CAWSTAGTGGRGQFF.

The J gene is TRBJ2-7, the V gene TRBV14; 8 bases are a match to TRBD1. Germline V gives CDR1 SGHDN, CDR2 FVKESK. Trimming cost V 4 bases and J 6 bases; bases outside gene matches: 5. This CDR3 comprises 13 residues. CDR3 DNA sequence: TGTGCCAGCAGCCCCCGGACAGGGAGCGAGCAGTACTTC. Translation gives CASSPRTGSEQYF. The whole variable domain, remainder taken from reference TRBV14 and TRBJ2-7, is EAGVTQFPSHSVIEKGQTVTLRCDPISGHDNLYWYRRVMGKEIKFLLHFVKESKQDESGMPNNRFLAERTGGTYSTLKVQPAELEDSGVYFCASSPRTGSEQYFGPGTRLTVT.

V usage is TRBV6-5 and J usage is TRBJ1-3; the D gene is possibly TRBD1 (5 bases). The CDR3 has 13 amino acids. V was clipped by 6 bases and J by 6 bases, with 12 bases between them. Germline CDR1 and CDR2: MNHEY and SVGAGI. The CDR3 DNA sequence: TGTGCCAGCAGGGGACGGATGGAAAACACCATATATTTT. Translation: CASRGRMENTIYF.

This clone was picked up one time. V is TRBV2 and J is TRBJ2-5; 8 bases fit TRBD1. CDR1 is SNHLY and CDR2 is FYNNEI in the germline V gene. V was clipped by 6 bases and J by 5 bases; unmatched bases: 14. The CDR3 is made up of 16 amino acids. For the CDR3, the DNA is TGTGCCAGCAGGAGAGGTCCGACAGGGGATCGGGAGACCCAGTACTTC. Amino acids: CASRRGPTGDRETQYF.

This chain uses TRBV5-1 with TRBJ2-7; D possibly corresponds to TRBD2 (6 bases). This CDR3 contains 14 residues. Deletions cut 4 bases from V and 5 bases from J, with 16 bases between. Germline CDR1 is SGHRS and CDR2 is YFSETQ. The CDR3 coding sequence is TGCGCCAGCAGCCGTCGTTGGGGGGTCCACGAGCAGTACTTC. It specifies CASSRRWGVHEQYF.

This sequence joins TRBV12-5 and TRBJ2-2; 7 bases align to TRBD1. V lost 3 bases to trimming and J lost 4 bases; unmatched junction nucleotides: 2. Germline CDR1 LGHNT, CDR2 FRNRAP. The CDR3 has 14 amino acids. As DNA, the CDR3 is TGTGCTAGTGGTTTCAGGGGGAGCACCGGGGAGCTGTTTTTT. This encodes CASGFRGSTGELFF.

The rearrangement links TRBV7-2 to TRBJ1-2; D ambiguous. V gave up 1 base and J gave up 2 bases, with 8 bases separating them. This CDR3 comprises 14 residues. CDR1 SGHTA and CDR2 FQGNSA come from the germline V gene. The CDR3 sequence is CASSLEASNYGYTF. CDR3 bases: TGTGCCAGCAGCTTAGAGGCCAGCAACTATGGCTACACCTTC.

This clone showed up just once. The chain recombines TRBV12-1 with TRBJ2-3; the D call TRBD2 from the table was never checked on the DNA. TRBV12-1 is a recognized pseudogene. The CDR3 length is 15 residues. The CDR3 region is CASTLRGSSTDTQYF. For the CDR3, the DNA is TGTGCCAGCACCTTACGGGGTTCTAGCACAGATACGCAGTATTTT.

The chain couples TRBV5-6 to TRBJ2-3, with D unclear. Trimming cost V 2 bases and J 4 bases, with 17 bases left between them. Germline V gene sequence: CDR1 SGHDT, CDR2 YYEEEE. The CDR3 sequence is 16 residues long. The CDR3 DNA reads TGTGCCAGCAGCTTTGGTGGGGTAATGTTATCAGATACGCAGTATTTT. Translated: CASSFGGVMLSDTQYF. Filled out from reference TRBV5-6 and TRBJ2-3, the complete variable domain reads DAGVTQSPTHLIKTRGQQVTLRCSPKSGHDTVSWYQQALGQGPQFIFQYYEEEERQRGNFPDRFSGHQFPNYSSELNVNALLLGDSALYLCASSFGGVMLSDTQYFGPGTRLTVL.

The chain combines TRBV29-1 with TRBJ1-3, with D unresolved. V lost 5 bases, J lost 4 bases, and 9 bases lay in between. CDR1 is SQVTM and CDR2 is ANQGSEA in the germline V gene. This CDR3 has 12 amino acids. DNA for the CDR3: TGCAGCGTTAAGGGCCCCGGAAACACCATATATTTT. It yields the protein CSVKGPGNTIYF.

The CDR3 DNA sequence: TGTGCCAGCAGTTTCGGACAGGGGGGCAATCAGCCCCAGCATTTT. It is translated as CASSFGQGGNQPQHF. The rearrangement links TRBV27 to TRBJ1-5, with 10 bases lining up with TRBD1. The CDR3 spans 15 residues. Trimming removed 3 bases from V and 2 bases from J; junction bases left unmatched: 1. Germline values: CDR1 MNHEY, CDR2 SMNVEV (reference sequence).

The V gene is TRBV10-2, the J gene TRBJ1-1; tentatively, D is TRBD1 (6 bases). V lost 5 bases, J lost 0 bases, and 16 bases lay in between. The germline V gene encodes CDR1 WSHSY and CDR2 SAAADI. CDR3 size: 16 residues. CDR3 amino acids: CASSIGDTQMNTEAFF. CDR3 DNA sequence: TGCGCCAGCAGTATAGGGGACACCCAGATGAACACTGAAGCTTTCTTT.

V usage is TRBV7-2 and J usage is TRBJ1-4; D not certain. Trimming shortened V by 5 bases and J by 1 base, and 8 bases separated the two germline ends. This CDR3 is built from 14 residues. Germline V gene data show CDR1 as SGHTA and CDR2 as FQGNSA. The CDR3 region is CASSTGGTNEKLFF. The CDR3 DNA sequence: TGTGCCAGCAGCACTGGAGGAACTAATGAAAAACTGTTTTTT.

V usage is TRBV6-5 and J usage is TRBJ1-2; D is unresolved. Trimming pared 4 bases from V and 9 bases from J, leaving 9 bases between. Per germline, CDR1 MNHEY and CDR2 SVGAGI. The CDR3 covers 11 residues. CDR3 coding DNA: TGTGCCAGCAGTTCTCTGGAGAGCTACACCTTC. Protein: CASSSLESYTF.

The V gene is TRBV7-2, the J gene TRBJ1-2; 9 nucleotides agree with TRBD1. Germline V gene sequence: CDR1 SGHTA, CDR2 FQGNSA. The CDR3 covers 15 residues. Losses at the gene ends were 5 bases for V and 7 bases for J; bases not matched to a gene: 11. CDR3 region: CASSARTGGSGGYTF. The CDR3 nucleotides are TGTGCCAGCAGCGCTAGAACAGGGGGCTCCGGTGGCTACACCTTC.

This sequence joins TRBV28 and TRBJ1-2, with 7 bases matching TRBD1. The germline V gene encodes CDR1 MDHEN and CDR2 SYDVKM. This CDR3 comprises 16 residues. J gave up 4 bases and V 5 bases, and 13 bases lay outside the gene matches. The CDR3 is CASSLNPGTVSYGYTF. The CDR3 DNA reads TGTGCCAGCAGTCTAAACCCCGGGACAGTAAGCTATGGCTACACCTTC.

The chain recombines TRBV6-5 with TRBJ2-7; D is uncertain. Germline V lookup: CDR1 MNHEY, CDR2 SVGAGI. The V end was cut by 5 bases, the J end by 0 bases, with 8 bases between. The CDR3 is made up of 13 amino acids. CDR3 loop: CASSQLRSYEQYF. CDR3 nucleotide sequence: TGTGCCAGCAGTCAGCTCCGCTCCTACGAGCAGTACTTC.

The sample holds a few counts of this clone. The chain joins TRBV28 to TRBJ1-5, with 11 positions matching TRBD1. V shed 4 bases, J shed 3 bases, and the junction held 2 bases outside the gene matches. Germline CDR1 is MDHEN and CDR2 is SYDVKM. This CDR3 has 15 residues. In DNA, the CDR3 is TGTGCCAGCAGTTCGGGACAGGGGGACAATCAGCCCCAGCATTTT. Encoded protein: CASSSGQGDNQPQHF.

V is TRBV27 and J is TRBJ1-1; 7 nucleotides align to TRBD1. V shed 2 bases and J 5 bases; nucleotides not matched to a gene: 5. This CDR3 has 14 amino acids. Per germline, CDR1 MNHEY and CDR2 SMNVEV (reference sequence). DNA of the CDR3: TGTGCCAGCAGTTTACAGGGGGGGATGACTGAAGCTTTCTTT. Translating it yields CASSLQGGMTEAFF.

This clone was found a few times. This chain connects TRBV6-5 to TRBJ1-2, with 7 bases matching TRBD1. The germline gives CDR1 MNHEY, CDR2 SVGAGI. The CDR3 is 15 residues long. Germline trimming cut 9 bases from V and 1 base from J; bases unmatched to any gene: 11. DNA for the CDR3: TGTGCCAGTAGTAGTACAGGGGCCCTTAACTATGGCTACACCTTC. This sequence encodes CASSSTGALNYGYTF.

V gene TRBV15 combines with J gene TRBJ1-1, with 7 nucleotides matching TRBD1. Trimming cost V 0 bases and J 4 bases; bases outside gene matches: 8. From germline, CDR1 is LNHNV and CDR2 YYDKDF (reference sequence). The CDR3 has 16 amino acids. The CDR3 nucleotides are TGTGCCACCAGCAGAGATACCCCCCACAGGGGCACTGAAGCTTTCTTT. Its protein product is CATSRDTPHRGTEAFF.

The chain links TRBV27 to TRBJ1-5; perhaps TRBD1 as D (6 bases). V dropped 5 bases and J dropped 0 bases, with 11 bases sitting between them. Germline assignment: CDR1 MNHEY and CDR2 SMNVEV (reference sequence). CDR3 length equals 15 residues. The CDR3 DNA sequence: TGTGCCAGCAGTAAGGACAGAAATAGCAATCAGCCCCAGCATTTT. It specifies CASSKDRNSNQPQHF.

The chain combines TRBV6-7 with TRBJ2-7; D is ambiguous. TRBV6-7 is marked as an open reading frame, function uncertain. The V end lost 2 bases, the J end lost 1 base, and 15 bases lay between the germline ends. CDR3 length equals 16 residues. In DNA, the CDR3 is TGTGCCAGCAGTTACCGGCTGGCTGGCAGTTCCTACGAGCAGTACTTC. Translating gives CASSYRLAGSSYEQYF.